The clone carrying this T cell receptor (beta chain) qualifies as medium-sized. This sample was included in a study of spatial heterogeneity in lung cancer. At the level of the study: The donors, 60 to 80 patients with untreated early-stage non-small cell lung cancer, provided the samples.

The time point is: blood at routine non-recurrence follow-up after resection. From the 5' RACE reads, TCRdb called clonotypes with MiXCR, one entry per CDR3 protein. The sample has tens of thousands of distinct CDR3 sequences; 5.4% are singletons. The CDR3 consists of 15 residues. Per the germline V gene, CDR1 is SGHTA and CDR2 is FQGNSA. Trimming left V 1 base short and J 2 bases short, with 12 bases between. This sequence joins TRBV7-2 and TRBJ2-7; D call uncertain. Sequenced here: PBMCs, sampled at follow-up. The sequence was obtained from a female donor with early-stage non-small cell lung cancer. The CDR3 sequence is CASSLEGRSAYEQYF. The CDR3 DNA reads as TGTGCCAGCAGCTTAGAAGGGCGGTCCGCCTACGAGCAGTACTTC.